The rows below give T cell receptor beta chains drawn from one sample of a study of T cells in localized non-small cell lung cancer. Data came from immunoSEQ multiplex PCR; TCRdb stores just in-frame clones and leaves some out. The table has nearly 40,000 clones, more than 85% seen once. The input for sequencing was peripheral blood, taken before any cancer treatment. These receptors were obtained from a man aged 18 to 49 with stage I lung adenocarcinoma. Each CDR3 is given with its conserved first and last residue. D genes are given only for firm matches. Expanded clones are given a class, and other clones once, few, many or no size at all.

d_call: -
v_call: TRBV5-1
clone_size: -
j_call: TRBJ1-2
cdr3_nt: TGCGCCAGCAGCTTGGATGTCGGAGCTAACTATGGCTACACCTTC
cdr3_aa: CASSLDVGANYGYTF

d_call: TRBD1
v_call: TRBV6-1
clone_size: -
j_call: TRBJ1-4
cdr3_nt: TGTGCCAGCAGTACCCAGGGGGGGGTGAAGGAAAAACTGTTTTTT
cdr3_aa: CASSTQGGVKEKLFF

d_call: TRBD2
v_call: TRBV30
clone_size: -
j_call: TRBJ2-1
cdr3_nt: TGTGCCTGGAGGGGACTAGCGGGGTTCAATGAGCAGTTCTTC
cdr3_aa: CAWRGLAGFNEQFF

d_call: -
v_call: TRBV6-1
clone_size: -
j_call: TRBJ1-1
cdr3_nt: TGTGCCAGCAGTGAAGCGCGAGGGAGGACTGAAGCTTTCTTT
cdr3_aa: CASSEARGRTEAFF

d_call: -
v_call: TRBV19
clone_size: -
j_call: TRBJ2-7
cdr3_nt: TGTGCCAGTAGTGAGGGGACCTACGAGCAGTACTTC
cdr3_aa: CASSEGTYEQYF

d_call: -
v_call: TRBV4-3
clone_size: -
j_call: TRBJ2-3
cdr3_nt: TGCGCCAGCAGCCAAGATAACCAGGCATCAGATACGCAGTATTTT
cdr3_aa: CASSQDNQASDTQYF

d_call: -
v_call: TRBV1
clone_size: -
j_call: TRBJ2-2
cdr3_nt: TGCACCAGCAGCGTCCCAGGGAACACCGGGGAGCTGTTTTTT
cdr3_aa: CTSSVPGNTGELFF

d_call: TRBD1
v_call: TRBV29-1
clone_size: few
j_call: TRBJ1-2
cdr3_nt: TGCACAATACAGGGGGCGACCTATGGCTACACCTTC
cdr3_aa: CTIQGATYGYTF

d_call: -
v_call: TRBV15
clone_size: -
j_call: TRBJ2-7
cdr3_nt: TGTGCCACCAGCAGAGAGGGCCTCGAGCAGTACTTC
cdr3_aa: CATSREGLEQYF

d_call: -
v_call: TRBV2
clone_size: few
j_call: TRBJ2-2
cdr3_nt: TGTGCCAGCAGTGAGTCCCCCAAGGGGACCGGGGAGCTGTTTTTT
cdr3_aa: CASSESPKGTGELFF

d_call: -
v_call: TRBV4-2
clone_size: -
j_call: TRBJ2-3
cdr3_nt: TGTGCCAGCAGCCAAGAGGCGGCTAGCTTTGATACGCAGTATTTT
cdr3_aa: CASSQEAASFDTQYF

d_call: TRBD1
v_call: TRBV28
clone_size: -
j_call: TRBJ1-1
cdr3_nt: TGTGCCAGCAGTGGCAGGGGGCGCCCTAAAGCTTTCTTT
cdr3_aa: CASSGRGRPKAFF

d_call: -
v_call: TRBV4-3
clone_size: -
j_call: TRBJ1-1
cdr3_nt: TGCGCCAGCAGCCAAGATCGAGGGTGGAGGGACACTGAAGCTTTCTTT
cdr3_aa: CASSQDRGWRDTEAFF

d_call: -
v_call: TRBV5-5
clone_size: once
j_call: TRBJ2-7
cdr3_nt: TGTGCCAGCAGCTTGGTGCAGGGCCTCACCTACGAGCAGTACTTC
cdr3_aa: CASSLVQGLTYEQYF

d_call: TRBD1
v_call: TRBV7-2
clone_size: -
j_call: TRBJ1-1
cdr3_nt: TGTGCCAGCAGCGGGGGGACAGTTGAAGCTTTCTTT
cdr3_aa: CASSGGTVEAFF

d_call: -
v_call: TRBV5-6
clone_size: -
j_call: TRBJ2-5
cdr3_nt: TGTGCCAGCAGCTTGGTCGAGGTCAGGGAGACCCAGTACTTC
cdr3_aa: CASSLVEVRETQYF

d_call: TRBD1
v_call: TRBV5-4
clone_size: few
j_call: TRBJ1-6
cdr3_nt: TGTGCCAGCAGCCCCGGGACAGGGCAGATCCACTTT
cdr3_aa: CASSPGTGQIHF

d_call: -
v_call: TRBV13
clone_size: -
j_call: TRBJ1-1
cdr3_nt: TGTGCCAGCAGTTCTACCGAGGGCCTCACTGAAGCTTTCTTT
cdr3_aa: CASSSTEGLTEAFF

d_call: TRBD1
v_call: TRBV7-2
clone_size: -
j_call: TRBJ2-7
cdr3_nt: TGTGCCAGCAGCCCACCAAGGAAGCCGGGACAGATCCACGAGCAGTACTTC
cdr3_aa: CASSPPRKPGQIHEQYF

d_call: TRBD1
v_call: TRBV6-5
clone_size: -
j_call: TRBJ1-4
cdr3_nt: TGTGCCAGCAGTCCAGGGGGCGCGGAAAAACTGTTTTTT
cdr3_aa: CASSPGGAEKLFF

d_call: -
v_call: TRBV9
clone_size: -
j_call: TRBJ2-3
cdr3_nt: TGTGCCAGCAGCGTAGAAACTACTAGCACAGATACGCAGTATTTT
cdr3_aa: CASSVETTSTDTQYF

d_call: TRBD1
v_call: TRBV7-8
clone_size: -
j_call: TRBJ1-2
cdr3_nt: TGTGCCAGCAGCCCATCCACAGGGGTCTATGGCTACACCTTC
cdr3_aa: CASSPSTGVYGYTF

d_call: TRBD1
v_call: TRBV5-5
clone_size: -
j_call: TRBJ2-5
cdr3_nt: TGTGCCAGCAGCCCGGTCGAGGGGGCCCAAGAGACCCAGTACTTC
cdr3_aa: CASSPVEGAQETQYF

d_call: -
v_call: TRBV6-5
clone_size: once
j_call: TRBJ1-5
cdr3_nt: TGTGCCAGCAGCTTAACAGGGATGGGCAATCAGCCCCAGCATTTT
cdr3_aa: CASSLTGMGNQPQHF

d_call: -
v_call: TRBV5-1
clone_size: -
j_call: TRBJ2-2
cdr3_nt: TGCGCCAGCAGCTCCCGATTGAATTACCGGTCCGACACCGGGGAGCTGTTTTTT
cdr3_aa: CASSSRLNYRSDTGELFF

d_call: TRBD1
v_call: TRBV27
clone_size: -
j_call: TRBJ2-7
cdr3_nt: TGTGCCAGCAGTTTAGTCCCGACAGGGGACACCTACGAGCAGTACTTC
cdr3_aa: CASSLVPTGDTYEQYF

d_call: TRBD2
v_call: TRBV7-2
clone_size: -
j_call: TRBJ2-7
cdr3_nt: TGTGCCAGCAGCCGGGGGCTACTAGCGGGTAACTCCTACGAGCAGTACTTC
cdr3_aa: CASSRGLLAGNSYEQYF

d_call: -
v_call: TRBV7-8
clone_size: -
j_call: TRBJ1-6
cdr3_nt: TGTGCCAGCAGCTTAGCCCTGTGGAGACCCCTCCACTTT
cdr3_aa: CASSLALWRPLHF

d_call: -
v_call: TRBV7-7
clone_size: once
j_call: TRBJ2-3
cdr3_nt: TGTGCCAGCAGCTTAGCCATGGGGGGAATGGGGGATACGCAGTATTTT
cdr3_aa: CASSLAMGGMGDTQYF

d_call: -
v_call: TRBV6-5
clone_size: -
j_call: TRBJ1-1
cdr3_nt: TGTGCCAGCAGTTATGGGGGCACTGAAGCTTTCTTT
cdr3_aa: CASSYGGTEAFF

d_call: -
v_call: TRBV2
clone_size: -
j_call: TRBJ1-2
cdr3_nt: TGTGCCAGCAGTGACGCAGGGGCTAACTATGGCTACACCTTC
cdr3_aa: CASSDAGANYGYTF

d_call: -
v_call: TRBV6-6
clone_size: -
j_call: TRBJ2-7
cdr3_nt: TGTGCCAGTAGCAGGGGGGTTTACGAGCAGTACTTC
cdr3_aa: CASSRGVYEQYF

d_call: -
v_call: TRBV14
clone_size: -
j_call: TRBJ2-5
cdr3_nt: TGTGCCAGCAGCCAAAGCCTCGCCCAAGAGACCCAGTACTTC
cdr3_aa: CASSQSLAQETQYF

d_call: -
v_call: TRBV27
clone_size: -
j_call: TRBJ1-4
cdr3_nt: TGTGCCAGCAGCTCACAAGGCACGGGGGAAGGAAAACTGTTTTTT
cdr3_aa: CASSSQGTGEGKLFF

d_call: TRBD1
v_call: TRBV2
clone_size: -
j_call: TRBJ1-5
cdr3_nt: TGTGCCAGCAGTGATAGTACCATTCAGGGGGCAACCAATCAGCCCCAGCATTTT
cdr3_aa: CASSDSTIQGATNQPQHF

d_call: TRBD1
v_call: TRBV5-1
clone_size: -
j_call: TRBJ1-4
cdr3_nt: TGCGCCAGCAGCTTGGGGCGGACAGGGGAAGAAAAACTGTTTTTT
cdr3_aa: CASSLGRTGEEKLFF

d_call: -
v_call: TRBV11-2
clone_size: -
j_call: TRBJ1-1
cdr3_nt: TGTGCCAGCAGCTCCCCCTTGACAGGGAACACTGAAGCTTTCTTT
cdr3_aa: CASSSPLTGNTEAFF

d_call: TRBD2
v_call: TRBV7-2
clone_size: once
j_call: TRBJ2-7
cdr3_nt: TGTGCCAGCAGCTTACGATTAGCGGGGGAGGCCTACGAGCAGTACTTC
cdr3_aa: CASSLRLAGEAYEQYF

d_call: TRBD1
v_call: TRBV29-1
clone_size: -
j_call: TRBJ1-1
cdr3_nt: TGCAGCGTTGGGGACAGGGGGCGCGGGGACACTGAAGCTTTCTTT
cdr3_aa: CSVGDRGRGDTEAFF

d_call: -
v_call: TRBV2
clone_size: -
j_call: TRBJ2-2
cdr3_nt: TGTGCCAGCAGTTTGGGGGACACCGGGGAGCTGTTTTTT
cdr3_aa: CASSLGDTGELFF

d_call: TRBD2
v_call: TRBV7-3
clone_size: -
j_call: TRBJ2-1
cdr3_nt: TGTGCCAGCAGCTCCCCGGGAGGGGTTGGTAATGAGCAGTTCTTC
cdr3_aa: CASSSPGGVGNEQFF

d_call: -
v_call: TRBV7-6
clone_size: -
j_call: TRBJ2-7
cdr3_nt: TGTGCCAGCAGCGCCGGGACAAAAAGTTTCTACGAGCAGTACTTC
cdr3_aa: CASSAGTKSFYEQYF